This T cell receptor beta chain was profiled in a study of T cells in Graves' hyperthyroidism and ophthalmopathy. Looking at the study overall: At initial diagnosis, before any treatment had begun, peripheral blood was obtained.

With regard to this clonotype: Its antigen is unidentified.

Broader study findings: Blood held most thyroid clonotypes expanded above 0.001 frequency. Onset of ophthalmopathy came a median 6.5 months after the model predicted it.

The CDR3 extends over 16 amino acids. Germline CDR1 reads PRHDT; CDR2 reads FYEKMQ (reference sequence). The ends were cut back, 3 bases at V and 6 bases at J, with 21 bases in the middle. Amplification yielded TCR beta CDR3 regions, with RNA transcripts as the source. Primed by the HTBI set, a first-round RT-PCR was run on the TCR CDR3. TCRdb used MiXCR to reprocess the multiplex PCR reads, holding one entry per CDR3 protein. The sample has about 300,000 distinct CDR3 sequences, roughly 17% seen once. The TCR originated in a man aged 25-45 years with Graves' hyperthyroidism. The gene calls are TRBV13 and TRBJ2-7, with D possibly matching TRBD1 (5 bases). Sequencing used blood. CDR3 residues: CASSFTRFRDVGEQYF. The CDR3 DNA reads as TGTGCCAGCAGCTTTACAAGGTTCAGGGATGTTGGCGAGCAGTACTTC. The full variable domain, with the rest looked up from reference TRBV13 and TRBJ2-7, is AAGVIQSPRHLIKEKRETATLKCYPIPRHDTVYWYQQGPGQDPQFLISFYEKMQSDKGSIPDRFSAQQFSDYHSELNMSSLELGDSALYFCASSFTRFRDVGEQYFGPGTRLTVT.